The 2 T cell receptor beta chains presented below share a single source sample, sequenced in a study of beta chain features in type 1 diabetes. General study findings and limits: The study found moderately but significantly shorter TCRB CDR3s in all four CD4+ subsets of Type 1 diabetes patients.

The investigators reverse transcribed all of the isolated RNA, so they sequenced expressed TCRB transcripts. Profiling relied on immunoSEQ multiplex PCR, and the TCRdb table lists in-frame clones only, not all of them. The sample lists roughly 340,000 clones; roughly 14% were seen once. Their target antigens are unknown. The sample was naive CD4+ T cells from blood. The source is a young woman with type 1 diabetes.

The chain carries TRBV5-1 and TRBJ2-3; 10 nucleotides line up with TRBD2. The CDR3 is 20 amino acids. V shed 6 bases, J shed 5 bases, and the junction held 24 bases outside the gene matches. The germline V gene encodes CDR1 SGHRS and CDR2 YFSETQ. The CDR3 region is CASTPQGTSARRTRRDTQYF. The CDR3 nucleotides are TGCGCCAGCACACCCCAAGGGACTAGCGCCCGGAGGACCCGACGAGATACGCAGTATTTT. The full variable domain, its missing parts supplied by reference TRBV5-1 and TRBJ2-3, is KAGVTQTPRYLIKTRGQQVTLSCSPISGHRSVSWYQQTPGQGLQFLFEYFSETQRNKGNFPGRFSGRQFSNSRSEMNVSTLELGDSALYLCASTPQGTSARRTRRDTQYFGPGTRLTVL.

There are a few counts of this clone. The V gene is TRBV12-5, the J gene TRBJ2-1, with unresolved D. The CDR3 consists of 13 residues. V dropped 6 bases and J dropped 4 bases, with 10 bases sitting between them. CDR1 is LGHNT, CDR2 FRNRAP, per germline. The CDR3 here is CASGPYEYNEQFF. CDR3 in DNA: TGTGCTAGTGGGCCCTATGAATACAATGAGCAGTTCTTC.